This is a list of T cell receptor beta chains from one sample in a study of cytomegalovirus exposure and HLA in healthy donors. Repertoires were generated with immunoSEQ multiplex PCR, while TCRdb's copy carries only in-frame clones and drops some. The listing contains fewer than 85,000 clones. Sequenced material: PBMCs. The receptors were sampled from a man aged 25 to 40 in good health and CMV-seronegative. The CDR3 runs from the conserved cysteine through the conserved F or W. The D gene is left open where the match is weak.

D gene: NA
J gene: TRBJ2-7
V gene: TRBV2
CDR3 DNA: TGTGCCAGCAGCCCGGGACTTTTCAGCTCCTACGAGCAGTACTTC
CDR3 protein: CASSPGLFSSYEQYF

D gene: TRBD1
J gene: TRBJ1-1
V gene: TRBV5-4
CDR3 DNA: TGTGCCAGCAGTCTACAGGGGGGCACTGAAGCTTTCTTT
CDR3 protein: CASSLQGGTEAFF

D gene: NA
J gene: TRBJ2-7
V gene: TRBV28
CDR3 DNA: TGTGCCAGCAGTTTAGTAGGGGACAACTACGAGCAGTACTTC
CDR3 protein: CASSLVGDNYEQYF

D gene: TRBD1
J gene: TRBJ1-2
V gene: TRBV29-1
CDR3 DNA: TGCAGCGTTGGCGGAGGGGGCAGGGGCTACACCTTC
CDR3 protein: CSVGGGGRGYTF

D gene: TRBD1
J gene: TRBJ2-7
V gene: TRBV4-2
CDR3 DNA: TGTGCCAGCAGCCAAGGTTTGGGACAGGGAGTCTACGAGCAGTACTTC
CDR3 protein: CASSQGLGQGVYEQYF

D gene: NA
J gene: TRBJ1-2
V gene: TRBV14
CDR3 DNA: TGTGCCAGCAGCCAAGATGAGGGCTACACCTTC
CDR3 protein: CASSQDEGYTF

D gene: TRBD1
J gene: TRBJ1-4
V gene: TRBV6-1
CDR3 DNA: TGTGCCAGCAGTGGCGGACAGGAGACCGAAAAACTGTTTTTT
CDR3 protein: CASSGGQETEKLFF

D gene: NA
J gene: TRBJ1-1
V gene: TRBV27
CDR3 DNA: TGTGCCAGCAGTAGAGAGCGCCCGAACACTGAAGCTTTCTTT
CDR3 protein: CASSRERPNTEAFF

D gene: TRBD2
J gene: TRBJ2-3
V gene: TRBV6-4
CDR3 DNA: TGTGCCAGCAGTGACTCGAGAGCGGGAGGGGCAGATACGCAGTATTTT
CDR3 protein: CASSDSRAGGADTQYF

D gene: TRBD2
J gene: TRBJ2-1
V gene: TRBV11-2
CDR3 DNA: TGTGCCAGCACCACTAGCGGCAAGCAGTTCTTC
CDR3 protein: CASTTSGKQFF

D gene: TRBD1
J gene: TRBJ2-7
V gene: TRBV6-1
CDR3 DNA: TGTGCCATCAGGACAGGGGACTACGAGCAGTACTTC
CDR3 protein: CAIRTGDYEQYF

D gene: TRBD2
J gene: TRBJ2-2
V gene: TRBV7-2
CDR3 DNA: TGTGCCAGCAGCCTGGGACTAGCGGGAGCCGGGGAGCTGTTTTTT
CDR3 protein: CASSLGLAGAGELFF

D gene: NA
J gene: TRBJ1-1
V gene: TRBV11-3
CDR3 DNA: TGTGCCAGCACCCGAGACACCGCGAACACTGAAGCTTTCTTT
CDR3 protein: CASTRDTANTEAFF

D gene: TRBD1
J gene: TRBJ2-3
V gene: TRBV4-3
CDR3 DNA: TGCGCCAGCAGCCAAGGGACAGGGGTAGTCACAGATACGCAGTATTTT
CDR3 protein: CASSQGTGVVTDTQYF

D gene: NA
J gene: TRBJ2-5
V gene: TRBV5-6
CDR3 DNA: TGTGCCAGCAGCTTGGAGGGGATTAAAGAGACCCAGTACTTC
CDR3 protein: CASSLEGIKETQYF

D gene: NA
J gene: TRBJ1-1
V gene: TRBV19
CDR3 DNA: TGTGCCAGTAGTATAGGCGGGGCGGCTGAAGCTTTCTTT
CDR3 protein: CASSIGGAAEAFF

D gene: NA
J gene: TRBJ2-7
V gene: TRBV30
CDR3 DNA: TGTGCCTGGACGAGCTCCTACGAGCAGTACTTC
CDR3 protein: CAWTSSYEQYF

D gene: TRBD1
J gene: TRBJ2-1
V gene: TRBV7-9
CDR3 DNA: TGTGCCAGCAGCTCGGGACAGGGGTATTACAATGAGCAGTTCTTC
CDR3 protein: CASSSGQGYYNEQFF

D gene: NA
J gene: TRBJ2-3
V gene: TRBV19
CDR3 DNA: TGTGCCAGTAGTTCCCCGGGACACCGTGTGGATACGCAGTATTTT
CDR3 protein: CASSSPGHRVDTQYF

D gene: NA
J gene: TRBJ2-4
V gene: TRBV6-6
CDR3 DNA: TGTGCCAGCATGCGGCCCCGAAACATTCAGTACTTC
CDR3 protein: CASMRPRNIQYF

D gene: NA
J gene: TRBJ2-7
V gene: TRBV2
CDR3 DNA: TGTGCCAGCAGCGCGGGACCTGACTACGAGCAGTACTTC
CDR3 protein: CASSAGPDYEQYF

D gene: NA
J gene: TRBJ1-2
V gene: TRBV11-3
CDR3 DNA: TGTGCCAGCAGCTTAGGACTTGGTGGCTACACCTTC
CDR3 protein: CASSLGLGGYTF

D gene: TRBD1
J gene: TRBJ1-5
V gene: TRBV4-1
CDR3 DNA: TGCGCCAGCAGCCCCAGGACAGGGGTTCAGCCCCAGCATTTT
CDR3 protein: CASSPRTGVQPQHF

D gene: NA
J gene: TRBJ2-7
V gene: TRBV19
CDR3 DNA: TGTGCCAGTAGTAGGGCCCTGACCAGGGCAAGGGAGCAGTACTTC
CDR3 protein: CASSRALTRAREQYF

D gene: NA
J gene: TRBJ1-1
V gene: TRBV7-2
CDR3 DNA: TGTGCCAGCAGCGCTACCAATAGGAACACTGAAGCTTTCTTT
CDR3 protein: CASSATNRNTEAFF

D gene: NA
J gene: TRBJ2-7
V gene: TRBV6-6
CDR3 DNA: TGTGCCAGCAGTTGGACAGCCTCCCCCTACGAGCAGTACTTC
CDR3 protein: CASSWTASPYEQYF

D gene: NA
J gene: TRBJ2-7
V gene: TRBV18
CDR3 DNA: TGTGCCAGCTCACCTGCGGACTACGAGCAGTACTTC
CDR3 protein: CASSPADYEQYF

D gene: NA
J gene: TRBJ1-2
V gene: TRBV9
CDR3 DNA: TGTGCCAGCAGTCTCCCGGGAGACTATGGCTACACCTTC
CDR3 protein: CASSLPGDYGYTF

D gene: NA
J gene: TRBJ2-7
V gene: TRBV27
CDR3 DNA: TGTGCCAGCAGTTTATTCGGGTACTACTCCTACGAGCAGTACTTC
CDR3 protein: CASSLFGYYSYEQYF

D gene: TRBD2
J gene: TRBJ2-1
V gene: TRBV13
CDR3 DNA: TGTGCCAGCAGCTTTACTGGGGGCGCGGGGGGAGGGAATGAGCAGTTCTTC
CDR3 protein: CASSFTGGAGGGNEQFF

D gene: NA
J gene: TRBJ2-1
V gene: TRBV6-5
CDR3 DNA: TGTGCCAGCAGCAGACAGTCCTCCTACAATGAGCAGTTCTTC
CDR3 protein: CASSRQSSYNEQFF

D gene: NA
J gene: TRBJ1-5
V gene: TRBV6-1
CDR3 DNA: TGTGCCAGCAGTACACAGGCTCCCGGCAATCAGCCCCAGCATTTT
CDR3 protein: CASSTQAPGNQPQHF

D gene: NA
J gene: TRBJ1-1
V gene: TRBV6-5
CDR3 DNA: TGTGCCAGCAGTTACTCTGCTGCGATCACTGAAGCTTTCTTT
CDR3 protein: CASSYSAAITEAFF

D gene: NA
J gene: TRBJ2-1
V gene: TRBV9
CDR3 DNA: TGTGCCAGCAGCGTAGGGGCAGGGGTTAATGAGCAGTTCTTC
CDR3 protein: CASSVGAGVNEQFF

D gene: TRBD2
J gene: TRBJ2-5
V gene: TRBV7-9
CDR3 DNA: TGTGCCAGCAAACCCGGGGCGGGAGATGTGGAGACCCAGTACTTC
CDR3 protein: CASKPGAGDVETQYF

D gene: TRBD2
J gene: TRBJ2-4
V gene: TRBV7-2
CDR3 DNA: TGTGCCAGCAGCTTAGCAGCGGGAGCGGAGATTCAGTACTTC
CDR3 protein: CASSLAAGAEIQYF

D gene: NA
J gene: TRBJ2-5
V gene: TRBV6-1
CDR3 DNA: TGTGCCAGCGGGGGGCAAGAGACCCAGTACTTC
CDR3 protein: CASGGQETQYF

D gene: NA
J gene: TRBJ1-6
V gene: TRBV9
CDR3 DNA: TGTGCCAGCAGCCCACGGGGTATTTCGGATAATTCACCCCTCCACTTT
CDR3 protein: CASSPRGISDNSPLHF

D gene: TRBD2
J gene: TRBJ2-5
V gene: TRBV10-3
CDR3 DNA: TGTGCCATCAGTGAGTCGAAGGGCGGGGGGTTCCAAGAGACCCAGTACTTC
CDR3 protein: CAISESKGGGFQETQYF

D gene: TRBD1
J gene: TRBJ1-3
V gene: TRBV18
CDR3 DNA: TGTGCCAGCTCCCCCGGGACAGGGTACTCTGGAAACACCATATATTTT
CDR3 protein: CASSPGTGYSGNTIYF

D gene: TRBD1
J gene: TRBJ2-5
V gene: TRBV6-1
CDR3 DNA: TGTGCCAGCAGTGAAGCGACAGGGGTCCCAGAGACCCAGTACTTC
CDR3 protein: CASSEATGVPETQYF

D gene: TRBD2
J gene: TRBJ2-1
V gene: TRBV29-1
CDR3 DNA: TGCAGCGTTCACCCTAGCGGATACAATGAGCAGTTCTTC
CDR3 protein: CSVHPSGYNEQFF

D gene: TRBD1
J gene: TRBJ1-4
V gene: TRBV10-3
CDR3 DNA: TGTGCCATCAGCGAGGACAGGGAAAAACTGTTTTTT
CDR3 protein: CAISEDREKLFF

D gene: TRBD1
J gene: TRBJ1-2
V gene: TRBV7-9
CDR3 DNA: TGTGCCAGCAGCCCGTCCGGGACAGCCCTTTCTGGCTACACCTTC
CDR3 protein: CASSPSGTALSGYTF

D gene: NA
J gene: TRBJ2-7
V gene: TRBV30
CDR3 DNA: TGTGCCTGGAGTGTAACCTCTAGAAGGGAGCAGTACTTC
CDR3 protein: CAWSVTSRREQYF

D gene: NA
J gene: TRBJ1-2
V gene: TRBV28
CDR3 DNA: TGTGCCAGCAGTTTTGTTGCCGCCCAAGGGAGAGGCTACACCTTC
CDR3 protein: CASSFVAAQGRGYTF

D gene: NA
J gene: TRBJ1-4
V gene: TRBV18
CDR3 DNA: TGTGCCAGCTCACCACGAACAGGCGCTAATGAAAAACTGTTTTTT
CDR3 protein: CASSPRTGANEKLFF

D gene: TRBD2
J gene: TRBJ2-7
V gene: TRBV7-3
CDR3 DNA: TGTGCCAGCAGCTTAGCCCGGGGGGCCTACGAGCAGTACTTC
CDR3 protein: CASSLARGAYEQYF

D gene: NA
J gene: TRBJ1-1
V gene: TRBV27
CDR3 DNA: TGTGCCAGCAGTCCACATGAACGCACTGAAGCTTTCTTT
CDR3 protein: CASSPHERTEAFF

D gene: NA
J gene: TRBJ1-6
V gene: TRBV5-6
CDR3 DNA: TGTGCCAGCAGCTTGGCCCGGAGCTCCTATAATTCACCCCTCCACTTT
CDR3 protein: CASSLARSSYNSPLHF

D gene: TRBD1
J gene: TRBJ1-1
V gene: TRBV5-4
CDR3 DNA: TGTGCCAGCAGCTTGGAAACAGGGGTGAACACTGAAGCTTTCTTT
CDR3 protein: CASSLETGVNTEAFF